This T cell receptor beta chain was identified during a study of glioma-infiltrating T cells after dendritic cell vaccination. Time point here: after dendritic cell vaccination, including at tumor progression/relapse. With respect to this clone: Its antigen is as yet unknown.

The immunoSEQ assay amplified TCRB CDR3 from up to roughly 2 ug DNA. The table came from immunoSEQ multiplex PCR; TCRdb's copy has only in-frame clones and leaves some out. The table lists under 30,000 clones, under 90% of them singletons. General study points: No direct clonality-survival link was found; a diverse polyclonal response may matter. Longer survival after dendritic cell vaccination followed higher pretreatment TIL content.

The origin of this receptor is a human donor with glioblastoma. The sequences come from blood, collected after dendritic cell vaccination.

This CDR3 is CASSSNTDTQYF. The CDR3 region has the DNA TGTGCCAGCAGCTCTAACACAGATACGCAGTATTTT. The genes are TRBV21-1 and TRBJ2-3; the table assigns TRBD2, which was not confirmed against the DNA. TRBV21-1 is a listed pseudogene. The CDR3 contains 12 residues.